The clone carrying this TCR beta chain was found a few times. Antigen specificity is unknown. These data originate in a study of T cell responses to AZD1222 COVID-19 vaccine. Assay: immunoSEQ multiplex PCR; the TCRdb copy retains only in-frame clones and omits some. The sample shows 180,000 or so clones, about 88% of them seen only once. General study results and limits: Only a handful of AZD1222 recipients were seropositive at baseline. Two AZD1222 doses significantly raised spike-specific TCR breadth and depth over controls.

V dropped 5 bases and J dropped 0; count of bases not matched to a gene: 3. Per germline, CDR1 SGHTA and CDR2 FQGNSA. The CDR3 loop spans 15 amino acids. The chain links TRBV7-2 to TRBJ2-7; TRBD2 agrees at 11 bases. This specimen consisted of peripheral blood, obtained 28 days after the second AZD1222 dose. The TCR was taken from an adult who received the AZD1222 COVID-19 vaccine. Here the CDR3 reads CASSRGLAVSYEQYF. The CDR3, as DNA: TGTGCCAGCAGCCGGGGACTAGCGGTCTCCTACGAGCAGTACTTC.